A single sample is the source of the 28 T cell receptor beta chains below, sequenced in a study of a mutant IDH1 vaccine in newly diagnosed glioma. No antigen has been identified for these receptors. Sequencing used immunoSEQ multiplex PCR; TCRdb keeps in-frame clones, though not all of them. The table has roughly 74,000 clones, roughly 85% seen once. Time point noted: week 23, last vaccination. Topical imiquimod accompanied each vaccine dose, which consisted of 300 ug of mutant IDH1 20-mer peptide. This material consisted of PBMCs, taken from a glioma patient whose treatment included an IDH1 peptide vaccine. Receptors originate from a man between 25 and 39 years old with glioma. Some clones in this sample may be carry-over from other donors' samples.

CDR3 in DNA: TGTGCCAGTAGAAAGGACAGGGAACTAGCGGGGGATCCTATCACAGATACGCAGTATTTT. Its translation: CASRKDRELAGDPITDTQYF. The genes are TRBV6-4 and TRBJ2-3; 11 nucleotides match TRBD2. CDR1 MRHNA and CDR2 SNTAGT come from the germline V gene. Unmatched junction bases numbered 22, after V lost 9 bases and J lost 2 bases. This CDR3 has 20 amino acids.

The CDR3 reads CATLSPWGYTF. CDR3 nucleotides: TGTGCCACCCTATCCCCCTGGGGCTACACCTTC. J is TRBJ1-2 and V is TRBV6-5; D is ambiguous. The germline V and J ends were trimmed by 10 bases and 8 bases, with 14 bases remaining between them. The CDR3 is 11 residues long. Germline CDR1 MNHEY, CDR2 SVGAGI.

This rearrangement joins TRBV7-3 to TRBJ1-1; no clear D gene. This CDR3 has 15 residues. Trimming stripped 5 bases from V and 0 bases from J, with 13 bases between. CDR1 SGHTA and CDR2 FQGTGA come from the germline V gene. This chain's CDR3 is CASSIVPTLNTEAFF. The CDR3 bases are TGTGCCAGCAGCATCGTGCCCACACTGAACACTGAAGCTTTCTTT.

This clone was recorded once. This chain connects TRBV28 to TRBJ1-3; unclear D gene. CDR1 is MDHEN and CDR2 is SYDVKM in the germline V gene. Trimming removed 6 bases from V and 1 base from J, with 13 bases in between. The CDR3 covers 15 residues. CDR3 protein: CASSPPRVSGNTIYF. CDR3 DNA sequence: TGTGCCAGCAGCCCGCCTAGGGTTTCTGGAAACACCATATATTTT.

This clone was recorded only once. The J gene is TRBJ2-6, the V gene TRBV11-2; a possible D gene is TRBD1 (5 bases). Germline CDR1 reads SGHAT; CDR2 reads FQNNGV. CDR3 length: 15 amino acids. V was pared by 2 bases and J by 2 bases, with 7 bases between. CDR3 sequence: CASSLQGTGANVLTF. CDR3 nucleotides: TGTGCCAGCAGCTTACAGGGTACTGGGGCCAACGTCCTGACTTTC.

The chain is built from TRBV28 and TRBJ2-1, with 13 bases aligning to TRBD2. The germline gives CDR1 MDHEN, CDR2 SYDVKM. With 3 bases clipped from V and 6 bases from J, the junction kept 2 bases outside the gene matches. The CDR3 runs to 15 residues. CDR3 sequence: CASSLGLAGTNEQFF. The CDR3 nucleotides are TGTGCCAGCAGTTTGGGACTAGCGGGGACCAATGAGCAGTTCTTC.

V is TRBV20-1 and J is TRBJ2-1; D assignment may be TRBD1 or TRBD2 (5 bases each). This CDR3 is 11 amino acids long. The germline V gene has CDR1 DFQATT and CDR2 SNEGSKA (reference sequence). V was shortened by 5 bases and J by 11 bases, with 13 bases between the two germline ends. The CDR3 sequence is CSAQSRDQQFF. The CDR3 region has the DNA TGCAGTGCTCAAAGCCGGGACCAGCAGTTCTTC.

The rearrangement uses TRBV5-6 and TRBJ1-2; D call uncertain. Trimming took off 0 bases at V and 1 base at J, with 7 bases between the two ends. CDR1 is SGHDT, CDR2 YYEEEE, per germline. The CDR3 runs to 14 residues. CDR3 in amino acids: CASSLVAVNYGYTF. In nucleotides, the CDR3 is TGTGCCAGCAGCTTGGTGGCGGTTAACTATGGCTACACCTTC.

This chain connects TRBV5-4 to TRBJ1-1; D is possibly TRBD1 (5 bases). Trimming pared 5 bases from V and 0 bases from J, leaving 11 bases between. The CDR3 consists of 14 residues. Germline assignment: CDR1 SGHNT and CDR2 YYREEE (reference sequence). The CDR3: CASRRTGVNTEAFF. The CDR3 coding sequence is TGTGCCAGCAGACGGACGGGGGTGAACACTGAAGCTTTCTTT.

The chain joins TRBV9 to TRBJ2-7, with D perhaps TRBD1 (6 bases). The germline V and J ends were trimmed by 4 bases and 0 bases, with 11 bases remaining between them. Germline CDR1 reads SGDLS; CDR2 reads YYNGEE. CDR3 length: 14 residues. CDR3 coding DNA: TGTGCCAGCAGCTATAGGGGGAGCTCCTACGAGCAGTACTTC. Protein sequence: CASSYRGSSYEQYF.

V is TRBV28 and J is TRBJ1-1; TRBD1 aligns across 8 bases. Germline V CDR1 and CDR2: MDHEN, SYDVKM. The length of the CDR3 is 11 residues. V lost 8 bases and J lost 11; bases outside the gene matches: 7. CDR3 nucleotide sequence: TGTGCCAGCGCTGGGGACAGGTGGGCTTTCTTT. It yields the protein CASAGDRWAFF.

The J gene is TRBJ2-5, the V gene TRBV4-1; 16 bases are a match to TRBD2. This CDR3 region has 15 residues. Trimming took 3 bases from V and 7 from J; bases not matched to a gene: 2. The germline V gene encodes CDR1 MGHRA and CDR2 YSYEKL. CDR3 sequence reads: CASSHGTSGGATQYF. The CDR3 DNA reads as TGCGCCAGCAGCCATGGGACTAGCGGGGGGGCGACCCAGTACTTC.

This clone has only one observation. The chain is built from TRBV29-1 and TRBJ2-5, with 9 bases identical to TRBD1. The CDR3 sequence is 12 residues long. Germline V gives CDR1 SQVTM, CDR2 ANQGSEA. V shed 6 bases and J 5 bases; nucleotides not matched to a gene: 4. The CDR3 is CSVAGTGETQYF. For the CDR3, the DNA is TGCAGCGTCGCCGGGACAGGGGAGACCCAGTACTTC. The full variable domain, completed using reference TRBV29-1 and TRBJ2-5, is SAVISQKPSRDICQRGTSLTIQCQVDSQVTMMFWYRQQPGQSLTLIATANQGSEATYESGFVIDKFPISRPNLTFSTLTVSNMSPEDSSIYLCSVAGTGETQYFGPGTRLLVL.

This clone is a singleton in its sample. This chain joins TRBV6-8 and TRBJ2-2; D remains unclear. V shed 6 bases and J shed 10 bases, with 9 bases lying between them. CDR3 length: 11 residues. Germline CDR1 MNHGY, CDR2 SAAAGT. CDR3 coding DNA: TGTGCCAGCAGCCCCCTTTTGGAGCTGTTTTTT. Translation gives CASSPLLELFF.

This chain joins TRBV18 and TRBJ2-6; D gene ambiguous. This CDR3 is 15 amino acids long. Germline CDR1 and CDR2: KGHSH and LQKENI. V lost 6 bases and J 0 bases, leaving 9 bases between the germline ends. The DNA of the CDR3 is TGTGCCAGCTCCCCCATAAACTCTGGGGCCAACGTCCTGACTTTC. This translates into CASSPINSGANVLTF.

In this sample, this clone turned up once. The genes are TRBV19 and TRBJ1-5; 12 bases are shared with TRBD1. The CDR3 contains 19 residues. V trimming: 4 bases; J trimming: 7 bases; junction bases outside the gene matches: 17. Per the germline V gene, CDR1 is LNHDA and CDR2 is SQIVND (reference sequence). CDR3 amino acids: CASSTNSGTGGSFWQPQHF. CDR3 nucleotide sequence: TGTGCCAGTAGTACCAACTCCGGGACAGGGGGCAGTTTTTGGCAGCCCCAGCATTTT.

The V gene is TRBV15, the J gene TRBJ1-2; no clear D. The CDR3 is 15 residues long. V gave up 3 bases and J gave up 5 bases, with 16 bases separating them. The germline CDR1 and CDR2 sequences are LNHNV and YYDKDF (reference sequence). CDR3 DNA: TGTGCCACCAGCAGTCCTGGGAGTTCCTTTTATGGCTACACCTTC. Protein: CATSSPGSSFYGYTF.

The V gene is TRBV19, the J gene TRBJ2-7, with D perhaps assigned TRBD1 or TRBD2 (6 bases each). Per germline, CDR1 LNHDA and CDR2 SQIVND (reference sequence). The CDR3 extends over 13 amino acids. Trimming left V 3 bases short and J 5 bases short, with 11 bases between. This CDR3 reads CASSMYREDEQYF. CDR3 DNA sequence: TGTGCCAGTAGTATGTACAGGGAGGACGAGCAGTACTTC.

The chain combines TRBV2 with TRBJ1-6, with D possibly TRBD1 on 6 matching bases. Germline V CDR1 and CDR2: SNHLY, FYNNEI. The CDR3 totals 17 residues. Trimming took off 6 bases at V and 0 bases at J, with 15 bases between the two ends. The CDR3 DNA reads as TGTGCCAGCAGGGGCAGGGGAGAGGGCTCCTATAATTCACCCCTCCACTTT. Amino acids: CASRGRGEGSYNSPLHF.

The gene calls are TRBV5-1 and TRBJ2-1; 9 nucleotides agree with TRBD2. Trimming took 2 bases from V and 10 from J; bases not matched to a gene: 7. This CDR3 contains 14 residues. Germline CDR1 and CDR2: SGHRS and YFSETQ. The DNA of the CDR3 is TGCGCCAGCAGCTTAGGACTAGCGCCCAGGGAGCAGTTCTTC. Its translation: CASSLGLAPREQFF.

This clone was observed a handful of times. V usage is TRBV7-2 and J usage is TRBJ1-5, with TRBD1 identical over 7 bases. The CDR3 is 15 amino acids. The V gene end was trimmed by 1 base and the J gene end by 3 bases; junction bases not matched to a gene: 3. Germline V lookup: CDR1 SGHTA, CDR2 FQGNSA. The CDR3 loop reads CASSLGTGNNQPQHF. CDR3 nucleotides: TGTGCCAGCAGCTTAGGGACAGGAAACAATCAGCCCCAGCATTTT.

The chain recombines TRBV15 with TRBJ1-3; D gene unclear. CDR1 and CDR2 from the germline V gene are LNHNV and YYDKDF (reference sequence). This CDR3 region has 13 residues. Between the trimmed V and J ends, which lost 3 bases and 7 bases, there was a span of 10 bases. CDR3 sequence reads: CATSRGSGNTIYF. CDR3 DNA: TGTGCCACCAGCAGGGGGTCCGGGAACACCATATATTTT. The complete variable domain, with remaining parts taken from reference TRBV15 and TRBJ1-3, reads DAMVIQNPRYQVTQFGKPVTLSCSQTLNHNVMYWYQQKSSQAPKLLFHYYDKDFNNEADTPDNFQSRRPNTSFCFLDIRSPGLGDTAMYLCATSRGSGNTIYFGEGSWLTVV.

This chain connects TRBV19 to TRBJ1-4; D ambiguous. CDR1 is LNHDA and CDR2 is SQIVND in the germline V gene (reference sequence). V lost 6 bases and J lost 5, with 16 bases in between. CDR3 length equals 15 residues. CDR3 loop: CASSLWYGGNEKLFF. In DNA form, the CDR3 reads TGTGCCAGTAGCCTGTGGTATGGAGGGAATGAAAAACTGTTTTTT.

In its sample, this clone was seen a few times. The chain links TRBV18 to TRBJ1-1, with 8 bases lining up with TRBD1. Germline assignment: CDR1 KGHSH and CDR2 LQKENI. This CDR3 comprises 15 residues. V shed 6 bases, J shed 1 base, and the junction held 7 bases outside the gene matches. The CDR3 is CASSPGQGGNTEAFF. The CDR3 DNA sequence: TGTGCCAGCTCGCCCGGACAGGGTGGGAACACTGAAGCTTTCTTT.

V and J are TRBV28 and TRBJ1-1, with a weak D call TRBD1 (5 bases). The CDR3 is made up of 14 amino acids. Germline CDR1 MDHEN, CDR2 SYDVKM. Trimming pared 6 bases from V and 4 bases from J, leaving 15 bases between. CDR3 DNA: TGTGCCAGCAGGCTCGGCGTGGGGGGCACTGAAGCTTTCTTT. It is translated as CASRLGVGGTEAFF.

V is TRBV6-1 and J is TRBJ2-2; 9 bases map to TRBD1. Unmatched junction bases numbered 0, after V lost 1 base and J lost 3 bases. The CDR3 is 15 amino acids. The germline CDR1 and CDR2 sequences are MNHNS and SASEGT. CDR3 residues: CASSEGDRDTGELFF. The CDR3 nucleotides read TGTGCCAGCAGTGAAGGGGACAGGGACACCGGGGAGCTGTTTTTT.

The rearrangement uses TRBV18 and TRBJ2-1, with D tentatively TRBD2 (5 bases). Trimming shortened V by 0 bases and J by 9 bases, and 15 bases separated the two germline ends. CDR3 length: 15 amino acids. Looked up from germline, CDR1 is KGHSH and CDR2 is LQKENI. The CDR3 region has the DNA TGTGCCAGCTCACCACCGTCCGGGAAGGCAGGTGAGCAGTTCTTC. It translates to CASSPPSGKAGEQFF.

The chain combines TRBV29-1 with TRBJ1-1; D perhaps matches TRBD1 (6 bases). The V end was cut by 4 bases, the J end by 4 bases, with 13 bases between. This CDR3 region has 13 residues. The germline CDR1 and CDR2 sequences are SQVTM and ANQGSEA. In nucleotides, the CDR3 is TGCAGCGTTGTCGCGAGGGGGGTCACTGAAGCTTTCTTT. Translating gives CSVVARGVTEAFF.